A selection of T cell receptor beta chains follows, all from one sample in a study of blood T cell repertoires in COVID-19. Sequencing was performed with immunoSEQ multiplex PCR; in TCRdb, only in-frame clones are kept and a portion is missing. The sample consists of some 300,000 clones, about 87% of them appearing once. Sequences were obtained from peripheral blood. The origin of the receptors is a man between 65 and 80 years old with acute or convalescent COVID-19. CDR3s include the opening cysteine and the closing phenylalanine or tryptophan.

v_gene,j_gene,CDR3aa
TRBV7-2,TRBJ1-5,CASSRGTGFNQPQHF
TRBV19,TRBJ1-5,CASTYTGEGNQPQHF
TRBV28,TRBJ2-4,CASSLLGTGERNIQYF
TRBV3-1/TRBV3-2,TRBJ1-5,CASSQERVQPQHF
TRBV6-5,TRBJ2-2,CASSYSREWAGELFF
TRBV6-5,TRBJ1-1,CASRAGGWNTEAFF
TRBV2,TRBJ1-1,CASSPGDTEAFF
TRBV5-1,TRBJ2-2,CASSPRGTSGGRELFF
TRBV27,TRBJ2-5,CASSLGQGEQETQYF
TRBV29-1,TRBJ1-2,CSVGLSYGYTF
TRBV7-3,TRBJ2-5,CASRSTGGSGTQYF
TRBV28,TRBJ2-7,CASSPPRDRNEQYF
TRBV5-1,TRBJ1-3,CASSLAGQGSLSGNTIYF
TRBV13,TRBJ1-5,CASSFGQTGNQPQHF
TRBV27,TRBJ2-7,CASSPTREYEQYF
TRBV30,TRBJ2-1,CAWSPAGTSGTGRFF
TRBV28,TRBJ2-1,CASSFGGTTYNEQFF
TRBV19,TRBJ2-2,CASSFPGLVARELFF
TRBV4-2,TRBJ2-2,CASSQGPATNTGELFF
TRBV18,TRBJ2-1,CASSPSGTEGANEQFF
TRBV7-2,TRBJ2-2,CASRGASGNTGELFF
TRBV28,TRBJ2-3,CASKTGELTDTQYF
TRBV7-9,TRBJ2-7,CASSSQREGYEQYF
TRBV7-2,TRBJ2-7,CASSLVHRTRAEQYF
TRBV7-9,TRBJ2-3,CASSSGLAGGPGTDTQYF
TRBV12-3/TRBV12-4,TRBJ2-7,CASSWTGTYEQYF
TRBV2,TRBJ2-5,CASRVTGGETQYF
TRBV6-5,TRBJ2-3,CASYTRTRSDTQYF
TRBV28,TRBJ2-6,CATHSGLGANVLTF
TRBV4-1,TRBJ1-5,CASSPSGQEYQPQHF
TRBV11-2,TRBJ1-6,CASSLVGSGSLHF
TRBV7-6,TRBJ2-7,CASSLVGTGGGEQYF
TRBV5-1,TRBJ2-7,CASSPRGQGAQNEQYF
TRBV11-2,TRBJ2-7,CASSQIRENRGEQYF
TRBV7-2,TRBJ1-2,CASSFYAGDYGYTF
TRBV27,TRBJ1-5,CASSLVGQGNQPQHF
TRBV19,TRBJ2-2,CASQRERNTGELFF
TRBV27,TRBJ2-2,CASRPLGTVNTGELFF
TRBV3-1/TRBV3-2,TRBJ2-5,CASSRLLPSSGGPQETQYF
TRBV19,TRBJ2-2,CASSIDVSGSTGELFF
TRBV7-2,TRBJ1-1,CASSPSLGQNTEAFF
TRBV7-2,TRBJ2-3,CASSLSADTQYF
TRBV10-2,TRBJ2-7,CASSVRRGRDEQYF
TRBV12-3/TRBV12-4,TRBJ2-3,CASILGVSDTQYF
TRBV5-4,TRBJ2-3,CASSLSGTDTQYF
TRBV2,TRBJ1-2,CASSEVQGSYYGYTF